Listed below are T cell receptor beta chains from one sample, sequenced in a study. The data were produced by immunoSEQ multiplex PCR, yet TCRdb's version contains in-frame clones alone and is incomplete. The table has around 50,000 clones, approximately 95% seen once. Sequencing was carried out using PBMCs. All receptors derive from a man in his forties with rheumatoid arthritis. Each CDR3 is given with its conserved first and last residue. The D gene is left open where the match is weak. The size of a clone is reported for some rows only, either as once, few or many, or as a class for expanded clones.

J: TRBJ2-6; size: -; D: -; V: TRBV20-1; CDR3: CSASTPKGANVLTF; DNA: TGCAGTGCTAGTACACCAAAAGGAGCCAACGTCCTGACTTTC
J: TRBJ2-1; size: once; D: -; V: TRBV11-3; CDR3: CASSLAGTTYNEQFF; DNA: TGTGCCAGCAGCCTAGCCGGGACCACTTACAATGAGCAGTTCTTC
J: TRBJ1-2; size: -; D: -; V: TRBV7-9; CDR3: CASSPDYYGYTF; DNA: TGTGCCAGCAGCCCGGACTACTATGGCTACACCTTC
J: TRBJ2-2; size: -; D: -; V: TRBV7-3; CDR3: CASSPVPTGELFF; DNA: TGTGCCAGCAGCCCCGTTCCGACCGGGGAGCTGTTTTTT
J: TRBJ1-1; size: -; D: -; V: TRBV27; CDR3: CASTGGGMTEAFF; DNA: TGTGCCAGCACCGGGGGAGGGATGACTGAAGCTTTCTTT
J: TRBJ2-5; size: once; D: TRBD2; V: TRBV15; CDR3: CATSKQLRQGLAKEETQYF; DNA: TGTGCCACCAGCAAACAATTGCGTCAGGGACTAGCTAAGGAAGAGACCCAGTACTTC
J: TRBJ2-3; size: -; D: -; V: TRBV11-2; CDR3: CASSLDDSSTDTQYF; DNA: TGTGCCAGCAGCTTAGATGATAGTAGCACAGATACGCAGTATTTT
J: TRBJ2-1; size: -; D: TRBD1; V: TRBV30; CDR3: CAWRTGARLNEQFF; DNA: TGTGCCTGGAGGACAGGGGCGCGCCTAAATGAGCAGTTCTTC
J: TRBJ1-1; size: -; D: -; V: TRBV19; CDR3: CASRQQLNTEAFF; DNA: TGTGCCAGTAGACAGCAGTTGAACACTGAAGCTTTCTTT
J: TRBJ2-7; size: once; D: -; V: TRBV7-3; CDR3: CASSFTQGSSEQYF; DNA: TGTGCCAGCAGCTTTACCCAGGGGTCTTCGGAGCAGTACTTC
J: TRBJ2-5; size: -; D: TRBD1; V: TRBV3-1/TRBV3-2; CDR3: CASSAWDRETQYF; DNA: TGTGCCAGCAGCGCCTGGGACAGAGAGACCCAGTACTTC
J: TRBJ2-1; size: -; D: TRBD2; V: TRBV7-6; CDR3: CASRGTSGTYNEQFF; DNA: TGTGCCAGCAGGGGGACTAGCGGCACCTACAATGAGCAGTTCTTC
J: TRBJ2-3; size: -; D: TRBD2; V: TRBV7-3; CDR3: CASSTSGSTDTQYF; DNA: TGTGCCAGCAGTACTAGCGGGAGTACAGATACGCAGTATTTT
J: TRBJ2-3; size: -; D: TRBD2; V: TRBV10-3; CDR3: CAITSGSTDTQYF; DNA: TGTGCCATCACTAGCGGGAGCACAGATACGCAGTATTTT
J: TRBJ2-1; size: -; D: -; V: TRBV7-2; CDR3: CASSLVRDRNYNEQFF; DNA: TGTGCCAGCAGTTTAGTGCGGGACAGAAACTACAATGAGCAGTTCTTC
J: TRBJ1-4; size: -; D: TRBD1; V: TRBV9; CDR3: CASSEGTAANEKLFF; DNA: TGTGCCAGCAGCGAAGGGACAGCAGCTAATGAAAAACTGTTTTTT